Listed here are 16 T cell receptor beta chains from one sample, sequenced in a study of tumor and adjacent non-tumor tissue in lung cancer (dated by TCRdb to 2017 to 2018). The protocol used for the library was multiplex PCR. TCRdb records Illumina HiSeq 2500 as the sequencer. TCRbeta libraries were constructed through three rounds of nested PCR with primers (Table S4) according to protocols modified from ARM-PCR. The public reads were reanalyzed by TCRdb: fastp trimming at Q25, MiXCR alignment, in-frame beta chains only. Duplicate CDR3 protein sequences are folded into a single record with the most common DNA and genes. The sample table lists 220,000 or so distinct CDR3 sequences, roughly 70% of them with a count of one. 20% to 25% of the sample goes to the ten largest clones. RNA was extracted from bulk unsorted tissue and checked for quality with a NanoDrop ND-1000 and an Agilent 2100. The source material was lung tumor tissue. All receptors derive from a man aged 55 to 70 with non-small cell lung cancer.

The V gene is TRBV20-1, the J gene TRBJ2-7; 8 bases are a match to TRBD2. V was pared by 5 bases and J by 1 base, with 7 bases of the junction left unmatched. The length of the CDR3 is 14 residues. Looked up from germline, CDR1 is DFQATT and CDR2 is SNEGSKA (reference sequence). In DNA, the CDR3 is TGCAGTGCTCCCCGGGGCGGGGGGTCCTACGAGCAGTACTTC. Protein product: CSAPRGGGSYEQYF.

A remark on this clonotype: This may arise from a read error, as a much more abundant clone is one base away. CDR3 loop: CTSSPGPGVIEELFF. The CDR3 nucleotides read TGTACCAGCAGTCCCGGTCCGGGGGTAATCGAAGAACTGTTTTTT. The genes are TRBV11-3 and TRBJ1-4; maybe TRBD1 (5 bases). This CDR3 comprises 15 residues. The V gene's germline CDR1 is SGHNT and CDR2 YENEEA.

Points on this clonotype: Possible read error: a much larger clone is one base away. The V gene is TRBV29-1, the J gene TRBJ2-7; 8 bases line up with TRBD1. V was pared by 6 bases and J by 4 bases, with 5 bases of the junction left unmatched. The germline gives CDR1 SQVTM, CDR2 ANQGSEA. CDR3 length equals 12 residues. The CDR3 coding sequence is TGCAGCGTGAGAAGACAGGGGTACGAGCAGTACTTC. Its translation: CSVRRQGYEQYF.

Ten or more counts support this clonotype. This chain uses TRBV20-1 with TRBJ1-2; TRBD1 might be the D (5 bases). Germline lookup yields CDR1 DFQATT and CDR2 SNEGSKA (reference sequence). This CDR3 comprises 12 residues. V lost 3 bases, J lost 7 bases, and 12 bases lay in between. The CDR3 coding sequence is TGCAGTGCTAGGGAGGGGAATCGTGGCTACACCTTC. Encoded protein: CSAREGNRGYTF.

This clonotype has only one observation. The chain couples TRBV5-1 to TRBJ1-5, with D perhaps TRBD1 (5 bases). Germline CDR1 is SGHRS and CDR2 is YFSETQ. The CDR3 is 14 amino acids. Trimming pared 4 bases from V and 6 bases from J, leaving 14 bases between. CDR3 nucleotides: TGCGCCAGCAGCCCCAGGGAGGGGTCTCAGCCCCAGCATTTT. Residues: CASSPREGSQPQHF. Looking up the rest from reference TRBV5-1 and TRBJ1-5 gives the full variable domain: KAGVTQTPRYLIKTRGQQVTLSCSPISGHRSVSWYQQTPGQGLQFLFEYFSETQRNKGNFPGRFSGRQFSNSRSEMNVSTLELGDSALYLCASSPREGSQPQHFGDGTRLSIL.

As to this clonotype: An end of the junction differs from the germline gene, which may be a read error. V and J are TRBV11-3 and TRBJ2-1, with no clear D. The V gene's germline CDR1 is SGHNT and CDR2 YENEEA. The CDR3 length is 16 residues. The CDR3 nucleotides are TGTGCCAGCGGCCCCGCCCGGCGGAGCTCCTACAATGAGCAGTTTTTC. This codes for CASGPARRSSYNEQFF.

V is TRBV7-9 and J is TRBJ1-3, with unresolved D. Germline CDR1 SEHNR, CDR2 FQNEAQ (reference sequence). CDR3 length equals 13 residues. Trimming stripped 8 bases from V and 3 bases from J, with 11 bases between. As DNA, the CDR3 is TGTGCCAGCGAGAGCATCGGTGGAAACACCATATATTTT. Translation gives CASESIGGNTIYF.

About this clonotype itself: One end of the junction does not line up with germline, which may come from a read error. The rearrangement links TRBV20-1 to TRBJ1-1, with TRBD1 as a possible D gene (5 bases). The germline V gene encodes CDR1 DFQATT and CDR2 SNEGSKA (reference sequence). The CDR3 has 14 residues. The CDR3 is CSALELRGGTETFF. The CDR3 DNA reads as TGCAGTGCATTAGAGTTGCGGGGGGGGACTGAAACTTTCTTT.

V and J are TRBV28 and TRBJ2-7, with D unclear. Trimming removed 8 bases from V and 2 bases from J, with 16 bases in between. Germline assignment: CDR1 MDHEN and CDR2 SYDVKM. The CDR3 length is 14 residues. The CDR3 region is CASALKLDPYEQYF. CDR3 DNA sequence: TGTGCCAGCGCGTTAAAATTAGATCCCTACGAGCAGTACTTC.

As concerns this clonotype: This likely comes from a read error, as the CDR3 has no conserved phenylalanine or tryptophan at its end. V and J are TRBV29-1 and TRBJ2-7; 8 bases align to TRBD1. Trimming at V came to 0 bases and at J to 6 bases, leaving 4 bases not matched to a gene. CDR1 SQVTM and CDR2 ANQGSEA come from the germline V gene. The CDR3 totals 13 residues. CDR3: CSVEETGDFEQYI. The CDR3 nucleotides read TGCAGCGTTGAAGAGACAGGGGACTTCGAGCAGTACATC.

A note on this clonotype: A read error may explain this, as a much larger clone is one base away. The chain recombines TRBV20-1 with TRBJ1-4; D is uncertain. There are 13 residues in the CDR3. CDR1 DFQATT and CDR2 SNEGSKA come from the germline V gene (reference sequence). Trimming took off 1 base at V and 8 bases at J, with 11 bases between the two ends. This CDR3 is CSARAGNEEKLFF. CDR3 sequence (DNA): TGCAGTGCTAGAGCGGGGAACGAAGAAAAACTGTTTTTT.

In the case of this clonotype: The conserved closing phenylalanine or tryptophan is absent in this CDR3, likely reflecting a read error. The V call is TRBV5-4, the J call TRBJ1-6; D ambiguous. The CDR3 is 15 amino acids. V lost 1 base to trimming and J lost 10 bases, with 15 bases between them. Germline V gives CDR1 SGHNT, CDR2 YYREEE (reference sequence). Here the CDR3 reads CASSLSQRFTSPLHS. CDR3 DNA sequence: TGTGCCAGCAGCTTGTCGCAGCGGTTTACCTCACCCCTCCACTCT.

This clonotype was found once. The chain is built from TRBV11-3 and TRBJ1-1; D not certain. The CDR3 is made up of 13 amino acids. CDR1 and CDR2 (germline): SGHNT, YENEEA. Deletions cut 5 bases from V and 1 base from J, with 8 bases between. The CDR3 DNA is TGTGCCAGCAGCGTAAGTCAGAACACTGAAGCTTTCTTT. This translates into CASSVSQNTEAFF.

The CDR3 DNA sequence: TGCAGTGCTAGTGACTGGAGTCCTGGGTTTTTCCAAGAGACCCAGTACTTC. It encodes CSASDWSPGFFQETQYF. The V gene is TRBV20-1, the J gene TRBJ2-5; unclear D gene. This CDR3 region has 17 residues. Per germline, CDR1 DFQATT and CDR2 SNEGSKA (reference sequence). Deletions cut 3 bases from V and 1 base from J, with 21 bases between.

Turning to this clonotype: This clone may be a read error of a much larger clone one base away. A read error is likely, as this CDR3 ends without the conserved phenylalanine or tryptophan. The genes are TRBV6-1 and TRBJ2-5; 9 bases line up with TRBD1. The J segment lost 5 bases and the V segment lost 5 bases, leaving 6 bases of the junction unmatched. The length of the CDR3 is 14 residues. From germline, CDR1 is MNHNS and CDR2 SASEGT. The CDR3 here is CASSKRDRDETQYL. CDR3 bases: TGTGCCAGCAGTAAACGGGACAGGGACGAGACCCAGTACCTC.

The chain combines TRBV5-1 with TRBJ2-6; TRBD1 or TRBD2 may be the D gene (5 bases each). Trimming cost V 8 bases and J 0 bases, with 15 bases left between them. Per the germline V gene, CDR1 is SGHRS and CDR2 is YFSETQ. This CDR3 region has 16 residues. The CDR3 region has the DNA TGCGCCAGTGAATTAGGGACCACCTCTGGGGCCAACGTCCTGACTTTC. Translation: CASELGTTSGANVLTF. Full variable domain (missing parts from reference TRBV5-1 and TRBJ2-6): KAGVTQTPRYLIKTRGQQVTLSCSPISGHRSVSWYQQTPGQGLQFLFEYFSETQRNKGNFPGRFSGRQFSNSRSEMNVSTLELGDSALYLCASELGTTSGANVLTFGAGSRLTVL.